The rows below give T cell receptor beta chains drawn from one sample of a study of a mutant IDH1 vaccine in newly diagnosed glioma. The assay was immunoSEQ multiplex PCR, and TCRdb's table has in-frame clones only and misses some. The sample holds under 85,000 clones, more than 70% seen once. No antigen is known for these receptors. Sequenced here: PBMCs, sampled from a glioma patient whose treatment included an IDH1 peptide vaccine. These receptors were collected from a woman aged 45-59 years with glioma. Both conserved end residues are part of each CDR3. D genes are given only for firm matches. A row's size may be missing; if present it is once, few, many or a size class.

D | J | V | size | DNA | CDR3
TRBD1 | TRBJ1-3 | TRBV16 | - | TGTGCCAGCAGCCAATCCACAGGGGGTGGAAACACCATATATTTT | CASSQSTGGGNTIYF
- | TRBJ1-1 | TRBV7-9 | - | TGTGCCAGCAGCTTCTCAGGGGATTCTGAAGCTTTCTTT | CASSFSGDSEAFF
- | TRBJ2-3 | TRBV14 | once | TGTGCCAGCAGCCAAGGAAGGGGCTCGACTAGCACAGATACGCAGTATTTT | CASSQGRGSTSTDTQYF
- | TRBJ1-1 | TRBV19 | - | TGTGCCAGTACGACGTCTCCGGGCACTGAAGCTTTCTTT | CASTTSPGTEAFF
- | TRBJ2-7 | TRBV7-8 | - | TGTGCCAGCAGCTTTGGGGGATGGGCCTACGAGCAGTACTTC | CASSFGGWAYEQYF
- | TRBJ2-3 | TRBV5-4 | - | TGTGCCAGCAGCCAGGCACGGGATAGCACAGATACGCAGTATTTT | CASSQARDSTDTQYF
- | TRBJ1-2 | TRBV9 | few | TGTGCCAGCACCACCCCGGCGGGGAGCTATGGCTACACCTTC | CASTTPAGSYGYTF
- | TRBJ1-1 | TRBV19 | few | TGTGCCAGTAGTCTTGGGGACGAGGGGAACACTGAAGCTTTCTTT | CASSLGDEGNTEAFF
- | TRBJ1-3 | TRBV6-5 | - | TGTGCCAGCAGTATGGACGGAAACACCATATATTTT | CASSMDGNTIYF
- | TRBJ2-3 | TRBV28 | - | TGTGCCAGCAGTTTTGACAGGAGCACAGATACGCAGTATTTT | CASSFDRSTDTQYF
- | TRBJ2-7 | TRBV7-2 | - | TGTGCCAGCAGCTCCACCTACGAGCAGTACTTC | CASSSTYEQYF
TRBD1 | TRBJ1-5 | TRBV30 | few | TGTGCCTGGAGTGGGGGACAGCGCCAGCATTTT | CAWSGGQRQHF
- | TRBJ2-2 | TRBV7-8 | - | TGTGCCAGCAGCTCTCTCAGGGCCGGGGAGCTGTTTTTT | CASSSLRAGELFF
- | TRBJ1-5 | TRBV28 | - | TGTGCCAGCAGTTTTTCGGTCTCCAATCAGCCCCAGCATTTT | CASSFSVSNQPQHF
- | TRBJ1-1 | TRBV18 | - | TGTGCCAGCTCACCGCGACAGCTGAACACTGAAGCTTTCTTT | CASSPRQLNTEAFF
- | TRBJ1-6 | TRBV30 | - | TGTGCCTCCGAGGAGGGTCATAATTCACCCCTCCACTTT | CASEEGHNSPLHF
- | TRBJ2-1 | TRBV7-2 | - | TGTGCCAGCAGTTTTTTAATCCCCTCCTACAATGAGCAGTTCTTC | CASSFLIPSYNEQFF
- | TRBJ1-6 | TRBV6-5 | - | TGTGCCAGCAGTTCTAGCCGTTTGTATAATTCACCCCTCCACTTT | CASSSSRLYNSPLHF
TRBD1 | TRBJ1-1 | TRBV5-4 | - | TGTGCCAGCAGGAACCGGGACAGGGTTAACACTGAAGCTTTCTTT | CASRNRDRVNTEAFF
- | TRBJ1-5 | TRBV18 | - | TGTGCCAGCTCCCCAGTCGACCCGGGGTGGGGGTATGACAATCAGCCCCAGCATTTT | CASSPVDPGWGYDNQPQHF
TRBD2 | TRBJ2-1 | TRBV7-2 | once | TGTGCCAGCACCTACCAAGGGACTAGAGGACCAAATGAGCAGTTCTTC | CASTYQGTRGPNEQFF
- | TRBJ2-3 | TRBV19 | - | TGTGCCAGTAGTATTCGGAGAACTAGCACAGATACGCAGTATTTT | CASSIRRTSTDTQYF
TRBD1 | TRBJ1-6 | TRBV30 | - | TGTGCCTGGAGTCCACGACAGGGGTATAATTCACCCCTCCACTTT | CAWSPRQGYNSPLHF
- | TRBJ2-1 | TRBV7-6 | - | TGTGCCAGCAGCTTAGGAGGGGGGCCGCACAATGAGCAGTTCTTC | CASSLGGGPHNEQFF
- | TRBJ2-7 | TRBV7-8 | - | TGTGCCAGCTTTTCGGCCTTGAACTACGAGCAGTACTTC | CASFSALNYEQYF
- | TRBJ2-3 | TRBV6-5 | - | TGTGCCAGCAGTTACAACCAGCGGAGCACAGATACGCAGTATTTT | CASSYNQRSTDTQYF
- | TRBJ2-3 | TRBV2 | few | TGTGCCGCCGGGGCGGAAAGCACAGATACGCAGTATTTT | CAAGAESTDTQYF
TRBD2 | TRBJ2-3 | TRBV19 | - | TGTGCCAGTAGTATAGCCGCAGCTGCTAGCGGGAGCACAGATACGCAGTATTTT | CASSIAAAASGSTDTQYF
TRBD1 | TRBJ2-7 | TRBV18 | - | TGTGCCAGCTCACCGGGGACAGGAGCCTACGAGCAGTACTTC | CASSPGTGAYEQYF
- | TRBJ2-7 | TRBV6-5 | - | TGTGCCAGCAGTGTGTACGGGACGCGGTACGAGCAGTACTTC | CASSVYGTRYEQYF
TRBD1 | TRBJ1-2 | TRBV5-4 | - | TGTGCCAGCAGCTTGCCGGGACAGGGCGCCTATGGCTACACCTTC | CASSLPGQGAYGYTF
- | TRBJ2-6 | TRBV5-4 | - | TGTGCCAGCAGCCCCTCCTCAGGGGGACTCTCTGGGGCCAACGTCCTGACTTTC | CASSPSSGGLSGANVLTF
- | TRBJ2-3 | TRBV10-3 | - | TGTGCCATCAGTGTGGCTATTCAGGATACGCAGTATTTT | CAISVAIQDTQYF
- | TRBJ2-1 | TRBV9 | - | TGTGCCAGCAGCTCCCGGGATGGGGCCTACAATGAGCAGTTCTTC | CASSSRDGAYNEQFF
TRBD1 | TRBJ1-6 | TRBV30 | - | TGTGCCTGGAGTGTTTTGGAGGGGACAGGGGATGATTCACCCCTCCACTTT | CAWSVLEGTGDDSPLHF
- | TRBJ1-5 | TRBV7-8 | - | TGTGCCAGCAGCCACCAACCATGGCGGGAGCCGAGCAATCAGCCCCAGCATTTT | CASSHQPWREPSNQPQHF
- | TRBJ2-1 | TRBV7-6 | - | TGTGCCTCGGCGGGGGCCCTGCTTAGCTCCTACAATGAGCAGTTCTTC | CASAGALLSSYNEQFF
TRBD1 | TRBJ1-5 | TRBV28 | once | TGTGCCAGCAGTTATCGCTTGGGGGACAGGGGGAAGAGAGGGAATCAGCCCCAGCATTTT | CASSYRLGDRGKRGNQPQHF
TRBD2 | TRBJ2-3 | TRBV7-2 | - | TGTGCCAGCAGCTTACTTGGACTAGCGGGAAACACAGATACGCAGTATTTT | CASSLLGLAGNTDTQYF
- | TRBJ1-4 | TRBV11-2 | - | TGTGCCAGCAGCTTAGTTGGAGGGAATGAAAAACTGTTTTTT | CASSLVGGNEKLFF